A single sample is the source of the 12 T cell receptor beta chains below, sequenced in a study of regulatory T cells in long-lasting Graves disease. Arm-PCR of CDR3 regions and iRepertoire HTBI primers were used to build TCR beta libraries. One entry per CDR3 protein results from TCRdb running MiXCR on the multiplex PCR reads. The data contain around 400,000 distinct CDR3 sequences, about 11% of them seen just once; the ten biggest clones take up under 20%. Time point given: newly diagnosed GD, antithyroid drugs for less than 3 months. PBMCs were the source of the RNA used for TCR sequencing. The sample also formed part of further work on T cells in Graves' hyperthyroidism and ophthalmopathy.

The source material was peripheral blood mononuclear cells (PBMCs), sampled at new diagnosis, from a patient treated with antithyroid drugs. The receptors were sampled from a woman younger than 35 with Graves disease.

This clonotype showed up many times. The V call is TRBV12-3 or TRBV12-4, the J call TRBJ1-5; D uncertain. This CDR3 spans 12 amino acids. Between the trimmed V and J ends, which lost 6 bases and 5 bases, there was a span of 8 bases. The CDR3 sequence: CASSLGYQPQHF. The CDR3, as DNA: TGTGCCAGCAGCTTGGGGTATCAGCCCCAGCATTTT.

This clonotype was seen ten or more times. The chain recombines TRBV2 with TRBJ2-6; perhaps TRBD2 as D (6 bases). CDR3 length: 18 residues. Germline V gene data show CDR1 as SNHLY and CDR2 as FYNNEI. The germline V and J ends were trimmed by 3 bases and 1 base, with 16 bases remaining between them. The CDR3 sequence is CASSDTLGGGSGANVLTF. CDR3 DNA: TGTGCCAGCAGTGACACCTTGGGGGGTGGATCTGGGGCCAACGTCCTGACTTTC.

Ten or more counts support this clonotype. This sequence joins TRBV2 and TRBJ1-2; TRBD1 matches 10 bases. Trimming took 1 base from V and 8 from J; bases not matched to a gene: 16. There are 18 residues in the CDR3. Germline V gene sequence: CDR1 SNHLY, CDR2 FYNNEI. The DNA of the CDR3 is TGTGCCAGCAGTGAAGAAGTAGAATATGGGACAGGGGCTGGCGGCTACACCTTC. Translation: CASSEEVEYGTGAGGYTF.

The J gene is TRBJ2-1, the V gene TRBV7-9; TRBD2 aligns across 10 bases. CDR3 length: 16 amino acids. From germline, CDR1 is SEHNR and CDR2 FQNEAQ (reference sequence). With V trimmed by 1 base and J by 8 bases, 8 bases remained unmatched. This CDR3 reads CASSLGSGGARDEQFF. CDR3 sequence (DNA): TGTGCCAGCAGCTTAGGGAGCGGGGGGGCCAGGGATGAGCAGTTCTTC.

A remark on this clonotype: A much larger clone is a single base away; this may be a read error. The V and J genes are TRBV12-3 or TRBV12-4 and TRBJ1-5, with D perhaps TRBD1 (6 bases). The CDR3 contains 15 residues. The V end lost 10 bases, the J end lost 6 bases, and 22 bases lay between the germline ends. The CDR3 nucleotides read TGTGCCACCAGCAGAGATTGGGGAGGGGGTCAGCCCCAGCATTTT. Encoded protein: CATSRDWGGGQPQHF.

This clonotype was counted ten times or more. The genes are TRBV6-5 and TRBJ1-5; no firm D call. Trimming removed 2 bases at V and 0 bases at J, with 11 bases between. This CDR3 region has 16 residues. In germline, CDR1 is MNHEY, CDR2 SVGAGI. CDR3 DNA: TGTGCCAGCAGTTACGCCACCTTTTATAGCAATCAGCCCCAGCATTTT. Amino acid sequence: CASSYATFYSNQPQHF.

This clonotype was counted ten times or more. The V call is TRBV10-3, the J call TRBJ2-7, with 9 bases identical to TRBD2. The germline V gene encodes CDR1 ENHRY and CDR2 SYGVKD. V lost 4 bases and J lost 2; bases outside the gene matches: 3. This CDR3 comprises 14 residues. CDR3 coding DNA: TGTGCCATCAGTGGGGCTAGCGGGACCTACGAGCAGTACTTC. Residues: CAISGASGTYEQYF.

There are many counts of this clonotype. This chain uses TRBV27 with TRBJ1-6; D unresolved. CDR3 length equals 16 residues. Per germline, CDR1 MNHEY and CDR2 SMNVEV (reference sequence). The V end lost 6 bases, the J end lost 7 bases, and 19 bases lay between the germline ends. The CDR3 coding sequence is TGTGCCAGCAGCTCTGTCCTCGCGGTACCAAATTCACCCCTCCACTTT. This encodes CASSSVLAVPNSPLHF.

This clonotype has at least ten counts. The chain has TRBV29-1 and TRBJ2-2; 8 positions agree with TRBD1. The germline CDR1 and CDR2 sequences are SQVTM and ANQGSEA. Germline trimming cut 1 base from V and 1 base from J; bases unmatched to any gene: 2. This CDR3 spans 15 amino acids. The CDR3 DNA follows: TGCAGCGTTGAAGGTGGACAGGGGAACACCGGGGAGCTGTTTTTT. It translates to CSVEGGQGNTGELFF.

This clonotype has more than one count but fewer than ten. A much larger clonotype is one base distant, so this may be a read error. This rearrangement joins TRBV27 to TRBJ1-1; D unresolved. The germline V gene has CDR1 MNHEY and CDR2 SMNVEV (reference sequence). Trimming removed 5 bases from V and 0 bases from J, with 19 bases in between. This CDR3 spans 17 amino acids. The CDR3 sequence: CASSTYLSGAMNTEAFF. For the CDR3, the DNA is TGTGCCAGCAGTACCTATCTAAGTGGAGCCATGAACACTGAAGCTTTCTTT.

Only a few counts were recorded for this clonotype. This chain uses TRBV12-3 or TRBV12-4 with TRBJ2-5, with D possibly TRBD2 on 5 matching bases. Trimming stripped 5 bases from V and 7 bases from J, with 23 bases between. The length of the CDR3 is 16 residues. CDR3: CASSLKRAIGEPTQYF. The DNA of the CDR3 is TGTGCCAGCAGTCTAAAGAGGGCTATCGGGGAACCGACCCAGTACTTC.

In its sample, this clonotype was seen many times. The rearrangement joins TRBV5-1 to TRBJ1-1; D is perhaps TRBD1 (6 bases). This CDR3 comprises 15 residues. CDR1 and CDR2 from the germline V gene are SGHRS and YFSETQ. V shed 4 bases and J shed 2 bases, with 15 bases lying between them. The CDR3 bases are TGCGCCAGCAGCAGCTTGGACAGCCTTAACACTGAAGCTTTCTTT. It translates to CASSSLDSLNTEAFF.